Below, 20 T cell receptor beta chains from the same sample are listed, as sequenced in a study of spatial heterogeneity in lung cancer. TCRdb reanalysed the 5' RACE reads using MiXCR and keeps one entry per CDR3 protein. The table includes approximately 82,000 distinct CDR3 sequences, around 13% detected once. Indicated time point: sample taken at primary tumor resection. No cell sorting; template was whole RNA from tumor, lung tissue or PBMC. The source material was PBMCs, sampled at surgery. These receptors came from a male donor with early-stage non-small cell lung cancer.

The V and J genes are TRBV14 and TRBJ2-7; weak D call: TRBD1 (6 bases). Germline CDR1 SGHDN, CDR2 FVKESK. V was clipped by 0 bases and J by 7 bases, with 10 bases between them. This CDR3 has 13 residues. CDR3 in amino acids: CASSQDWTVEQYF. The DNA of the CDR3 is TGTGCCAGCAGCCAAGATTGGACAGTTGAGCAGTACTTC.

This clonotype was seen repeatedly, ten times or more. The chain couples TRBV29-1 to TRBJ1-2, with D possibly TRBD1 on 5 matching bases. V lost 5 bases, J lost 4 bases, and 11 bases lay in between. CDR3 length: 12 residues. CDR1 is SQVTM and CDR2 is ANQGSEA in the germline V gene. The CDR3 DNA follows: TGCAGCGTTTTCAGGGCGTCCTATGGCTACACCTTC. Residues: CSVFRASYGYTF. The full variable domain, completed using reference TRBV29-1 and TRBJ1-2, is SAVISQKPSRDICQRGTSLTIQCQVDSQVTMMFWYRQQPGQSLTLIATANQGSEATYESGFVIDKFPISRPNLTFSTLTVSNMSPEDSSIYLCSVFRASYGYTFGSGTRLTVV.

Written as DNA, the CDR3 is TGTGCCAGCAGCTTAAGGAGTAAGGGACAGGGGACGGAAGAGCAGTACTTC. It codes for CASSLRSKGQGTEEQYF. The rearrangement uses TRBV7-9 and TRBJ2-7, with TRBD1 matching 10 bases. The V segment lost 2 bases and the J segment 7 bases; nucleotides outside the gene matches: 14. The germline gives CDR1 SEHNR, CDR2 FQNEAQ (reference sequence). CDR3 size: 17 residues.

Many counts were recorded for this clonotype. This chain links TRBV24-1 with TRBJ1-5; tentative D call: TRBD1 (5 bases). CDR1 KGHDR and CDR2 SFDVKD come from the germline V gene. V gave up 5 bases and J gave up 5 bases, with 12 bases separating them. The CDR3 runs 14 residues. The CDR3 DNA is TGTGCCACCAGTGCGGAACAGGATGATCAGCCCCAGCATTTT. Translating it yields CATSAEQDDQPQHF.

This clonotype appeared a few times. J is TRBJ2-3 and V is TRBV2; weak D call: TRBD2 (6 bases). V was trimmed by 7 bases and J by 5 bases, leaving 19 bases between them. The germline V gene encodes CDR1 SNHLY and CDR2 FYNNEI. The CDR3 covers 15 residues. The CDR3 DNA reads TGTGCCAGCAACCCGGCGGGACGGGTAGGAGATACGCAGTATTTT. It encodes CASNPAGRVGDTQYF.

This clonotype was seen a few times. This chain uses TRBV27 with TRBJ2-3, with D possibly being TRBD1 (6 bases). Germline CDR1 is MNHEY and CDR2 is SMNVEV (reference sequence). The CDR3 length is 13 residues. Trimming cost V 3 bases and J 2 bases, with 6 bases left between them. In nucleotides, the CDR3 is TGTGCCAGCAGTTTGGGGGCCACAGATACGCAGTATTTT. It specifies CASSLGATDTQYF.

This clonotype was detected only a few times. The V call is TRBV2, the J call TRBJ1-5; TRBD1 agrees at 7 bases. The CDR3 contains 13 residues. CDR1 and CDR2 (germline): SNHLY, FYNNEI. The trim removed 8 bases at V and 4 bases at J, leaving 5 bases unmatched. As DNA, the CDR3 is TGTGCCAGCGCATTGACAGGGAATCAGCCCCAGCATTTT. It translates to CASALTGNQPQHF. Supplemented by reference TRBV2 and TRBJ1-5, the full variable domain reads EPEVTQTPSHQVTQMGQEVILRCVPISNHLYFYWYRQILGQKVEFLVSFYNNEISEKSEIFDDQFSVERPDGSNFTLKIRSTKLEDSAMYFCASALTGNQPQHFGDGTRLSIL.

This clonotype was counted at least ten times. The chain uses TRBV3-1 and TRBJ2-5; D is ambiguous. Deletions cut 0 bases from V and 0 bases from J, with 8 bases between. The CDR3 contains 15 residues. Germline V CDR1 and CDR2: LGHDT, YNNKEL (reference sequence). The DNA of the CDR3 is TGTGCCAGCAGCCAAGATTGGGCGGACCAAGAGACCCAGTACTTC. This sequence encodes CASSQDWADQETQYF.

The sample holds many counts of this clonotype. The genes are TRBV4-2 and TRBJ1-2; no definite D call. V was shortened by 2 bases and J by 0 bases, with 10 bases between the two germline ends. Per the germline V gene, CDR1 is LGHNA and CDR2 is YNFKEQ. This CDR3 has 15 residues. CDR3 bases: TGTGCCAGCAGCCAACAGACCTTAGCTAACTATGGCTACACCTTC. Residues: CASSQQTLANYGYTF.

This clonotype was counted once. The J gene is TRBJ2-7, the V gene TRBV6-5, with TRBD2 matching 10 bases. Unmatched junction bases numbered 19, after V lost 5 bases and J lost 6 bases. This CDR3 contains 18 residues. Per germline, CDR1 MNHEY and CDR2 SVGAGI. CDR3 DNA: TGTGCCAGCAGTCCGACAGGACTACCTAGCGGGGGATTCGGCGAGCAGTACTTC. Protein: CASSPTGLPSGGFGEQYF.

This clonotype was seen a handful of times. The rearrangement uses TRBV29-1 and TRBJ2-7; D is unresolved. Trimming left V 5 bases short and J 0 bases short, with 5 bases between. This CDR3 comprises 11 residues. The germline CDR1 and CDR2 sequences are SQVTM and ANQGSEA. CDR3 loop: CSVRSSYEQYF. As DNA, the CDR3 is TGCAGCGTTCGAAGCTCCTACGAGCAGTACTTC.

In this sample, this clonotype turned up a few times. CDR3 loop: CSVGFGASNTGELFF. CDR3 in DNA: TGCAGCGTTGGTTTCGGCGCTTCGAACACCGGGGAGCTGTTTTTT. V usage is TRBV29-1 and J usage is TRBJ2-2; no firm D call. Germline V CDR1 and CDR2: SQVTM, ANQGSEA. This CDR3 contains 15 residues. V gave up 4 bases and J gave up 0 bases, with 12 bases separating them.

The rearrangement uses TRBV27 and TRBJ2-1; D may be TRBD1 or TRBD2 (5 bases each). There are 11 residues in the CDR3. V was shortened by 3 bases and J by 13 bases, with 10 bases between the two germline ends. The germline V gene has CDR1 MNHEY and CDR2 SMNVEV (reference sequence). The CDR3 loop is CASSLGESQFF. CDR3 DNA: TGTGCCAGCAGTTTGGGGGAGTCCCAGTTCTTC.

The chain couples TRBV20-1 to TRBJ2-7; D is ambiguous. Germline V CDR1 and CDR2: DFQATT, SNEGSKA (reference sequence). V was pared by 0 bases and J by 0 bases, with 9 bases between. CDR3 length: 14 amino acids. In DNA form, the CDR3 reads TGCAGTGCTAGAGATCAAAGGAACTCCTACGAGCAGTACTTC. Protein sequence: CSARDQRNSYEQYF.

This clonotype was counted only a few times. This chain uses TRBV12-3 or TRBV12-4 with TRBJ2-7; D not certain. The length of the CDR3 is 12 residues. V dropped 2 bases and J dropped 3 bases, with 5 bases sitting between them. CDR3 bases: TGTGCCAGCAGTTTAAATAACTACGAGCAGTACTTC. Its protein product is CASSLNNYEQYF.

The chain is built from TRBV5-6 and TRBJ1-4; TRBD1 matches at 9 bases. V trimming: 4 bases; J trimming: 7 bases; junction bases outside the gene matches: 5. This CDR3 is 14 amino acids long. Germline CDR1 and CDR2: SGHDT and YYEEEE. The CDR3 nucleotides are TGTGCCAGCAGCCCGGGACAGGGCGGTGAAAAACTGTTTTTT. This sequence encodes CASSPGQGGEKLFF.

The chain links TRBV2 to TRBJ2-3; TRBD2 matches at 9 bases. Looked up from germline, CDR1 is SNHLY and CDR2 is FYNNEI. Unmatched junction bases numbered 6, after V lost 8 bases and J lost 0 bases. The length of the CDR3 is 15 residues. CDR3 sequence (DNA): TGTGCCAGCGGCAGAGCGGGAGGCAGCACAGATACGCAGTATTTT. Translating it yields CASGRAGGSTDTQYF.

This clonotype was found many times. The CDR3 nucleotides read TGTGCCAGCAGTCGGGACAGGCTTCTCCACGAGCAGTACTTC. This sequence encodes CASSRDRLLHEQYF. V is TRBV6-5 and J is TRBJ2-7; 8 nucleotides align to TRBD1. Germline V gene sequence: CDR1 MNHEY, CDR2 SVGAGI. The length of the CDR3 is 14 residues. Unmatched junction bases numbered 8, after V lost 5 bases and J lost 5 bases.

This clonotype was recorded a few times. V usage is TRBV3-1 and J usage is TRBJ1-3; D is perhaps TRBD1 (5 bases). CDR3 size: 13 residues. The germline V gene encodes CDR1 LGHDT and CDR2 YNNKEL (reference sequence). V was cut by 4 bases and J by 4 bases, with 8 bases left in between. This CDR3 is CASSRRGGNTIYF. CDR3 DNA sequence: TGTGCCAGCAGCCGGAGGGGCGGAAACACCATATATTTT.

This clonotype was detected only a few times. The chain joins TRBV9 to TRBJ2-1, with D possibly being TRBD1 (6 bases). The CDR3 loop spans 15 amino acids. Trimming cost V 0 bases and J 8 bases, with 15 bases left between them. Germline V gives CDR1 SGDLS, CDR2 YYNGEE. The CDR3 here is CASSVGPGVSDEQFF. In DNA, the CDR3 is TGTGCCAGCAGCGTAGGCCCAGGGGTAAGTGATGAGCAGTTCTTC.